The 32 T cell receptor beta chains in this list originate from one sample, sequenced in a study of T cell repertoires in cytomegalovirus infection. Each CDR3 protein is one row after TCRdb ran MiXCR on the reads. The sample has hundreds of thousands of distinct CDR3 sequences, roughly 31% seen once. No antigen has been identified for these receptors. The sample in question was cultured CD8+ T cells from PBMCs, obtained from culture after CMV antigen stimulation. The receptors here all came from a human donor in good health (CMV status not recorded). Some clones in this sample may be carry-over from other donors' samples.

This clonotype was picked up many times. The V call is TRBV4-2, the J call TRBJ2-2, with D uncertain. Per germline, CDR1 LGHNA and CDR2 YNFKEQ. The ends were cut back, 1 base at V and 4 bases at J, with 10 bases in the middle. The CDR3 has 15 amino acids. The CDR3 reads CASSQGATSTGELFF. The CDR3 DNA reads TGTGCCAGCAGCCAAGGGGCTACCTCCACCGGGGAGCTGTTTTTT.

Points on this clonotype: The junction and the germline gene differ at one end; a read error may be behind it. The chain employs TRBV4-1 and TRBJ2-3, with D possibly TRBD1 on 6 matching bases. Germline loops: CDR1 MGHRA, CDR2 YSYEKL. The CDR3 contains 15 residues. The CDR3 bases are TGTACCAGCAGCCAAGTGGGGGCCGTCGGAGATACGCAGTATTTT. Its translation is CTSSQVGAVGDTQYF.

The CDR3 protein is CASHDDLNTGELFF. CDR3 bases: TGTGCCAGCCACGACGACTTGAACACCGGGGAGCTGTTTTTT. The chain links TRBV27 to TRBJ2-2; D is unclear. V lost 8 bases to trimming and J lost 1 base, with 11 bases between them. This CDR3 region has 14 residues. Germline V gene sequence: CDR1 MNHEY, CDR2 SMNVEV (reference sequence).

This clonotype turned up a few times. CDR3 residues: CASRDRGVAYNEQFF. In DNA form, the CDR3 reads TGTGCCAGCAGAGACAGAGGGGTGGCCTACAATGAGCAGTTCTTC. This chain uses TRBV6-5 with TRBJ2-1; the D call may be TRBD1 or TRBD2 (5 bases each). CDR1 and CDR2 (germline): MNHEY, SVGAGI. V was trimmed by 6 bases and J by 2 bases, leaving 14 bases between them. The CDR3 has 15 amino acids.

V and J are TRBV6-1 and TRBJ2-3; 9 bases fit TRBD2. Germline CDR1 reads MNHNS; CDR2 reads SASEGT. CDR3 length: 18 amino acids. V dropped 6 bases and J dropped 2; count of bases not matched to a gene: 15. DNA of the CDR3: TGTGCCAGCAGCCGAGCCACACAGCGGGGGGCGATCACAGATACGCAGTATTTT. This gives the protein CASSRATQRGAITDTQYF.

This clonotype was seen a handful of times. The J gene is TRBJ2-3, the V gene TRBV7-2; 8 bases are a match to TRBD2. This CDR3 region has 16 residues. The V and J ends lost 4 bases and 2 bases, in that order; junction bases with no gene match: 8. The germline V gene encodes CDR1 SGHTA and CDR2 FQGNSA. The CDR3 DNA follows: TGTGCCAGCAGCTCAGTAGCGGGGACCTTCACAGATACGCAGTATTTT. Its protein product is CASSSVAGTFTDTQYF.

V gene TRBV28 combines with J gene TRBJ1-3; D gene uncertain. Germline V gives CDR1 MDHEN, CDR2 SYDVKM. The length of the CDR3 is 13 residues. Trimming took off 11 bases at V and 0 bases at J, with 11 bases between the two ends. CDR3 region: CACKGYSGNTIYF. The CDR3, as DNA: TGTGCCTGTAAGGGTTACTCTGGAAACACCATATATTTT.

The genes are TRBV29-1 and TRBJ1-1, with D tentatively TRBD1 (5 bases). Trimming pared 2 bases from V and 5 bases from J, leaving 9 bases between. The CDR3 has 12 residues. Germline V lookup: CDR1 SQVTM, CDR2 ANQGSEA. The chain's CDR3 is CSVESGGTEAFF. The CDR3 DNA sequence: TGCAGCGTTGAATCGGGGGGAACTGAAGCTTTCTTT.

This clonotype was detected ten times or more. The chain employs TRBV12-5 and TRBJ1-5, with D possibly TRBD1 on 6 matching bases. Germline V gives CDR1 LGHNT, CDR2 FRNRAP. Trimming took 6 bases from V and 7 from J, leaving 13 bases between them. This CDR3 region has 13 residues. CDR3 loop: CASGGGGWQPQHF. The CDR3 DNA reads TGTGCTAGTGGAGGGGGGGGCTGGCAGCCCCAGCATTTT.

Worth noting for this clonotype: Germline is not matched at one junction end, which may reflect a read error. The chain couples TRBV7-3 to TRBJ2-1, with TRBD1 identical over 8 bases. The CDR3 is 15 amino acids. Germline lookup yields CDR1 SGHTA and CDR2 FQGTGA. The CDR3 loop reads CANSMGQDAYNEQFF. The CDR3 coding sequence is TGTGCCAACAGCATGGGACAGGACGCCTACAATGAGCAGTTCTTC.

In the case of this clonotype: This may stem from a read error, because a much larger clone lies one nucleotide away. The J gene is TRBJ1-1, the V gene TRBV12-3 or TRBV12-4; D call uncertain. The CDR3 consists of 13 residues. The CDR3 sequence is CANSTPGAVWAFF. The CDR3 DNA reads TGTGCCAACAGTACCCCAGGAGCAGTTTGGGCTTTCTTT.

V gene TRBV7-6 combines with J gene TRBJ1-4; D gene ambiguous. This CDR3 comprises 14 residues. Trimming shortened V by 6 bases and J by 0 bases, and 8 bases separated the two germline ends. Germline CDR1 SGHVS, CDR2 FNYEAQ. The CDR3 DNA is TGTGCCAGCAGACCCGCCGCAACTAATGAAAAACTGTTTTTT. This gives the protein CASRPAATNEKLFF.

In its sample, this clonotype is medium-sized (0.01 to 0.1%). The chain uses TRBV7-2 and TRBJ2-2; TRBD2 matches at 8 bases. The CDR3 extends over 14 amino acids. V lost 0 bases and J lost 6; bases outside the gene matches: 0. Germline V CDR1 and CDR2: SGHTA, FQGNSA. The CDR3 DNA follows: TGTGCCAGCAGCTTAGCCGGGGGGGCCGGGGAGCTGTTTTTT. The encoded protein is CASSLAGGAGELFF.

This clonotype was seen only a few times. The chain joins TRBV20-1 to TRBJ1-6; D call uncertain. The V and J ends lost 6 bases and 13 bases respectively, with 16 bases between them. The CDR3 has 12 amino acids. CDR1 is DFQATT, CDR2 SNEGSKA, per germline (reference sequence). Here the CDR3 reads CSAPVGAEPLHF. The CDR3 DNA follows: TGCAGTGCCCCAGTGGGAGCGGAGCCCCTCCACTTT.

The rearrangement uses TRBV5-1 and TRBJ1-2, with 11 nucleotides matching TRBD1. CDR3 length: 16 residues. Per the germline V gene, CDR1 is SGHRS and CDR2 is YFSETQ. V was clipped by 0 bases and J by 2 bases; unmatched bases: 3. For the CDR3, the DNA is TGCGCCAGCAGCTTGGCCGGGGACAGGGGGAACTATGGCTACACCTTC. Its translation is CASSLAGDRGNYGYTF.

This clonotype was detected only a few times. The chain carries TRBV7-9 and TRBJ1-2; TRBD1 is a possible D gene (6 bases). The CDR3 is made up of 16 amino acids. The V end was cut by 6 bases, the J end by 0 bases, with 17 bases between. Germline V lookup: CDR1 SEHNR, CDR2 FQNEAQ (reference sequence). The CDR3 region is CASRPPGTYTNYGYTF. DNA of the CDR3: TGTGCCAGCAGACCCCCCGGGACATATACTAACTATGGCTACACCTTC.

This clonotype has only one observation. As DNA, the CDR3 is TGTGCCAGCAGTTGGGGGGCTGGCGGGGAGCTGTTTTTT. This sequence encodes CASSWGAGGELFF. V is TRBV27 and J is TRBJ2-2; either TRBD1 or TRBD2 may fit D (6 bases each). Looked up from germline, CDR1 is MNHEY and CDR2 is SMNVEV (reference sequence). The CDR3 runs to 13 residues. V shed 4 bases and J shed 7 bases, with 10 bases lying between them.

The chain employs TRBV29-1 and TRBJ2-3; D is ambiguous. Germline CDR1 is SQVTM and CDR2 is ANQGSEA. Trimming took 6 bases from V and 0 from J, leaving 13 bases between them. The CDR3 sequence is 14 residues long. Here the CDR3 reads CSVRYDTSTDTQYF. The CDR3 DNA sequence: TGCAGCGTACGTTACGACACTAGCACAGATACGCAGTATTTT.

Only a few counts were recorded for this clonotype. The chain recombines TRBV7-8 with TRBJ1-4; D is ambiguous. This CDR3 has 14 residues. Germline CDR1 is SGHVS and CDR2 is FQNEAQ. Trimming removed 5 bases from V and 6 bases from J, with 13 bases in between. The CDR3 DNA follows: TGTGCCAGCAGCCCCTCCGTCTCCGATGAAAAACTGTTTTTT. It codes for CASSPSVSDEKLFF.

This clonotype showed up just a few times. This chain uses TRBV6-2 or TRBV6-3 with TRBJ2-1; no clear D gene. CDR3 size: 13 residues. Germline CDR1 and CDR2: MNHEY and SVGEGT. Trimming removed 7 bases from V and 5 bases from J, with 12 bases in between. The CDR3 DNA follows: TGTGCCAGCACCCCCGGGCCTCACAATGAGCAGTTCTTC. Encoded protein: CASTPGPHNEQFF.

The chain recombines TRBV7-9 with TRBJ2-3, with 15 bases identical to TRBD2. Germline loops: CDR1 SEHNR, CDR2 FQNEAQ (reference sequence). V lost 1 base and J lost 2; bases outside the gene matches: 10. The length of the CDR3 is 20 residues. CDR3 loop: CASSLVGLAGGRGDTDTQYF. The CDR3 DNA reads TGTGCCAGCAGCTTAGTGGGACTAGCGGGGGGCCGAGGAGACACAGATACGCAGTATTTT.

The J gene is TRBJ1-1, the V gene TRBV7-6; a weak D match, TRBD1 (6 bases). This CDR3 region has 14 residues. Trimming removed 5 bases at V and 7 bases at J, with 17 bases between. Germline loops: CDR1 SGHVS, CDR2 FNYEAQ. The CDR3 here is CASSPEGVGGEAFF. The CDR3 DNA reads TGTGCCAGCAGCCCTGAGGGGGTCGGGGGTGAAGCTTTCTTT.

This clonotype turned up a few times. This chain links TRBV7-9 with TRBJ2-7, with 7 bases matching TRBD1. Germline V gene sequence: CDR1 SEHNR, CDR2 FQNEAQ (reference sequence). This CDR3 has 11 residues. The trim removed 4 bases at V and 6 bases at J, leaving 0 bases unmatched. The CDR3 loop reads CASSWDSEQYF. The CDR3 DNA reads TGTGCCAGCAGCTGGGACAGCGAGCAGTACTTC. The variable domain in full, with the rest retrieved from reference TRBV7-9 and TRBJ2-7, is DTGVSQNPRHKITKRGQNVTFRCDPISEHNRLYWYRQTLGQGPEFLTYFQNEAQLEKSRLLSDRFSAERPKGSFSTLEIQRTEQGDSAMYLCASSWDSEQYFGPGTRLTVT.

This clonotype was counted at least ten times. V usage is TRBV12-3 or TRBV12-4 and J usage is TRBJ1-2; 9 nucleotides line up with TRBD1. This CDR3 is 15 amino acids long. V was pared by 4 bases and J by 3 bases, with 6 bases of the junction left unmatched. Written as DNA, the CDR3 is TGTGCCAGCAGTTCGCTGGGACAGGGATACTATGGCTACACCTTC. Protein sequence: CASSSLGQGYYGYTF.

The rearrangement joins TRBV28 to TRBJ1-2; no firm D call. The CDR3 runs to 12 residues. The V end lost 8 bases, the J end lost 0 bases, and 7 bases lay between the germline ends. The germline gives CDR1 MDHEN, CDR2 SYDVKM. The CDR3 sequence: CASRRTNYGYTF. The DNA for the CDR3 is TGTGCCAGCCGCCGGACTAACTATGGCTACACCTTC.

This clonotype appeared many times. This chain links TRBV7-8 with TRBJ2-2, with 7 bases aligning to TRBD1. V lost 3 bases to trimming and J lost 1 base; unmatched junction nucleotides: 5. The CDR3 length is 16 residues. Germline assignment: CDR1 SGHVS and CDR2 FQNEAQ. This CDR3 reads CASSFWRQGNTGELFF. The CDR3 DNA reads as TGTGCCAGCAGCTTCTGGCGACAGGGGAACACCGGGGAGCTGTTTTTT.

The chain employs TRBV4-1 and TRBJ1-3; D not certain. CDR3 length equals 14 residues. Per the germline V gene, CDR1 is MGHRA and CDR2 is YSYEKL. Trimming stripped 1 base from V and 4 bases from J, with 8 bases between. The CDR3 DNA follows: TGCGCCAGCAGCCAAGTTCCTGGGGGAAACACCATATATTTT. Translation gives CASSQVPGGNTIYF.

The rearrangement joins TRBV10-2 to TRBJ2-2; 14 bases fit TRBD2. The CDR3 sequence is 16 residues long. V shed 4 bases and J 7 bases; nucleotides not matched to a gene: 5. Germline CDR1 WSHSY, CDR2 SAAADI. CDR3 DNA: TGCGCCAGCAGTGGACTAGCGGGGGGGCCTGGCGGGGAGCTGTTTTTT. Its translation is CASSGLAGGPGGELFF.

The chain carries TRBV9 and TRBJ1-1; unclear D gene. V lost 4 bases, J lost 0 bases, and 13 bases lay in between. The CDR3 runs 15 residues. The germline gives CDR1 SGDLS, CDR2 YYNGEE. CDR3 sequence reads: CASSLLTTMNTEAFF. CDR3 nucleotide sequence: TGTGCCAGCAGCCTCCTGACAACCATGAACACTGAAGCTTTCTTT.

This clonotype came up a few times. The V gene is TRBV2, the J gene TRBJ1-4; maybe TRBD1 (5 bases). The germline V gene has CDR1 SNHLY and CDR2 FYNNEI. V lost 5 bases and J 8 bases, leaving 12 bases between the germline ends. The CDR3 totals 13 residues. CDR3 loop: CASSWQGEEKLFF. In nucleotides, the CDR3 is TGTGCCAGCAGTTGGCAGGGAGAGGAAAAACTGTTTTTT.

The V and J genes are TRBV24-1 and TRBJ2-7; possibly TRBD1 for D (6 bases). V dropped 3 bases and J dropped 6 bases, with 14 bases sitting between them. CDR3 length: 14 residues. Germline-derived CDR1 and CDR2 are KGHDR and SFDVKD. The CDR3 nucleotides are TGTGCCACCAGTGATACCCGGACAGCCGGCGAGCAGTACTTC. Translation gives CATSDTRTAGEQYF.

This sequence joins TRBV3-1 and TRBJ1-1; unclear D gene. V was trimmed by 3 bases and J by 1 base, leaving 9 bases between them. Germline V gives CDR1 LGHDT, CDR2 YNNKEL (reference sequence). The CDR3 has 14 residues. The DNA of the CDR3 is TGTGCCAGCAGCCAGAACAACAGGAACACTGAAGCTTTCTTT. It is translated as CASSQNNRNTEAFF.